Listed below are T cell receptor beta chains from one sample, sequenced in a study of blood T cells in healthy people across ages. TCRdb recomputed calls from the 5' RACE reads with MiXCR, one row per CDR3 protein. The sample lists more than 900,000 distinct CDR3 sequences, less than 25% seen once, with approximately 0.75% in the top ten. These data are also associated with another study on T cells of mothers and their children.

Sequencing was performed on blood. The receptors stem from a girl aged 2-10 years in good health. CDR3s include the opening cysteine and the closing phenylalanine or tryptophan. The order of the fields is J gene, D gene, V gene, CDR3 protein. A D gene is named only where the DNA matches it firmly.

>TRBJ2-5|.|TRBV4-1
CASSQLAETQYF
>.|TRBD2|TRBV11-2
CASTPEELAGIGYAYNEQFF
>TRBJ2-5|.|TRBV29-1
CSVDEGQETQYF
>TRBJ2-4|.|TRBV7-2
CASTGTNLAKNIQYF
>.|.|TRBV12-3/TRBV12-4
CASSLPPFDYEQYF
>TRBJ1-5|.|TRBV20-1
CSARDSWGNQPQHF
>TRBJ2-7|.|TRBV7-2
CASSEYQVHYEQYF
>.|.|TRBV20-1
CSASDGPFAEQYF
>TRBJ2-5|.|TRBV14
CASSQRRETQYF
>TRBJ2-5|TRBD2|TRBV29-1
CSAYGAGGPGETQYF
>TRBJ2-5|.|TRBV5-1
CASSLFGTHEGETQYF
>TRBJ2-7|.|TRBV24-1
CATSDSNWVGEQYF
>TRBJ2-1|.|TRBV10-3
CATQEELSYNEQFF
>TRBJ2-3|TRBD2|TRBV7-2
CASSKGPGLAGVRTDTQYF
>TRBJ1-4|.|TRBV28
CASSLSGTWGLSANEKLFF
>TRBJ2-1|TRBD2|TRBV12-3/TRBV12-4
CASTRPGGDEQFF
>TRBJ2-7|.|TRBV12-3/TRBV12-4
CASSLPLAIVYEQYF
>TRBJ2-3|TRBD1|TRBV7-2
CASSSLTGDTDTQYF
>.|TRBD2|TRBV27
CASSLSPTLAGGPQFNNEQFF
>TRBJ2-1|TRBD1|TRBV4-3
CASSQGDRDYNEQFF
>TRBJ2-1|.|TRBV6-4
CASSRDWQNNEQFF
>TRBJ1-2|.|TRBV3-1
CASSLGDNGYTF